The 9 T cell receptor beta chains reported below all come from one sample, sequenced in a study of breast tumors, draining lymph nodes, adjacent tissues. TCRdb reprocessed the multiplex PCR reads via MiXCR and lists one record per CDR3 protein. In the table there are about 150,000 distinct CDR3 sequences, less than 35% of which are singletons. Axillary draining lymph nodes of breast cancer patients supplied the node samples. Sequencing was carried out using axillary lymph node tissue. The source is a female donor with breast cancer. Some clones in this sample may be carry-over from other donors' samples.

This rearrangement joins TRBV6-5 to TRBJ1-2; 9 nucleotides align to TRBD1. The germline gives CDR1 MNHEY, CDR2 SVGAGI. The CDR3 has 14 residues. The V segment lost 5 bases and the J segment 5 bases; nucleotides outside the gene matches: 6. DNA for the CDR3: TGTGCCAGCAGTCGTACCGGGACAGGGTATGGCTACACCTTC. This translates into CASSRTGTGYGYTF.

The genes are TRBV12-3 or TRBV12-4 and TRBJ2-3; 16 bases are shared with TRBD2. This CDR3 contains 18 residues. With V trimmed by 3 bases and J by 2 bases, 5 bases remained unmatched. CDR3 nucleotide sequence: TGTGCCAGCAGTTTGGGACTAGCGGGGGGGAAAGACACAGATACGCAGTATTTT. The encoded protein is CASSLGLAGGKDTDTQYF.

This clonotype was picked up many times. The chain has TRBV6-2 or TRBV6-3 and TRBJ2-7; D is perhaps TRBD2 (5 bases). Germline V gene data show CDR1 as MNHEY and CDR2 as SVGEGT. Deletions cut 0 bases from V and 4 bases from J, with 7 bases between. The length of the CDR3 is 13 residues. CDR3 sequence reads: CASSYSRTYEQYF. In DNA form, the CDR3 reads TGTGCCAGCAGTTACTCTAGGACTTACGAGCAGTACTTC.

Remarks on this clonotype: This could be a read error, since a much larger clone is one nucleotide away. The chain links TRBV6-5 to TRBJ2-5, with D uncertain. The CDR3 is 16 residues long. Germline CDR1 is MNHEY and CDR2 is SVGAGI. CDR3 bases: TGTGCCGGCAGTTACCGGGCCTCGGGCGTAAAGGGGACCCAGTACTTC. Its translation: CAGSYRASGVKGTQYF.

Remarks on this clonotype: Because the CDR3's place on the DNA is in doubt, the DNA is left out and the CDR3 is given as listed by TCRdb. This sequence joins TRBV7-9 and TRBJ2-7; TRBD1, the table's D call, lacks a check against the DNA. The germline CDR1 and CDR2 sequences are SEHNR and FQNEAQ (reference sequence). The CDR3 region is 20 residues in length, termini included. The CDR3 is CASSFYICSAAGQGGYEQYF.

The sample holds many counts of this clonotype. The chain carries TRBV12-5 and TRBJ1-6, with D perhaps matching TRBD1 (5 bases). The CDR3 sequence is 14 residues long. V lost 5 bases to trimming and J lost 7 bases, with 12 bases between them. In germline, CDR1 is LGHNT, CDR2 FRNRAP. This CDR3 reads CASGGDVANSPLHF. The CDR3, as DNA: TGTGCTAGTGGTGGGGACGTTGCAAATTCACCCCTCCACTTT.

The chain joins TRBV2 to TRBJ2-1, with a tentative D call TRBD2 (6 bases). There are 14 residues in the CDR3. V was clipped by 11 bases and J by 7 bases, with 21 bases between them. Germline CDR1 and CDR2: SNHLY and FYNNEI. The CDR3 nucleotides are TGTGCCTCCGTTAGGGGCGGGGAGGCGAATGAGCAGTTCTTC. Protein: CASVRGGEANEQFF.

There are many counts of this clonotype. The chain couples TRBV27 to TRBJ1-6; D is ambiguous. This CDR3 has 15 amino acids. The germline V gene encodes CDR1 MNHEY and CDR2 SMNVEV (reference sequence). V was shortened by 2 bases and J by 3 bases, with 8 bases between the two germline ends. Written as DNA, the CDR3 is TGTGCCAGCAGTTTAAAAGGGTACTATAATTCACCCCTCCACTTT. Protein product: CASSLKGYYNSPLHF.

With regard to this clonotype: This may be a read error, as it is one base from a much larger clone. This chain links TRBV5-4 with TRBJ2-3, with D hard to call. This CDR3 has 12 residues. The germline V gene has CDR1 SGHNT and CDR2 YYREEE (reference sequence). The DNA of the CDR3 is TGTGCCAGCAGCTTCATCACAGCTACGCAGTATTTT. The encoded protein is CASSFITATQYF.